This T cell receptor beta chain was sequenced during a study of early T cells in non-severe SARS-CoV-2 infection. This CDR3 is 18 amino acids long. Germline lookup yields CDR1 LNHDA and CDR2 SQIVND (reference sequence). Unique molecular identifiers were attached to individual cDNA molecules. TCRdb re-called the 5' RACE reads with MiXCR, one entry per CDR3 protein. The table has under 35,000 distinct CDR3 sequences, about 7% seen once. On this clonotype: The junction departs from the called germline gene at one end, perhaps through a read error.

The chain employs TRBV19 and TRBJ1-5; 7 bases match TRBD1. This TCR was recovered from an adult who was a healthcare worker with PCR-confirmed SARS-CoV-2 infection or an uninfected control (not recorded which). Specimen: whole blood. The CDR3 sequence is CASRIAQGGSYSNQPQHF. The CDR3 nucleotides are TGTGCCAGTAGGATAGCCCAGGGGGGCTCATATAGCAATCAGCCCCAGCATTTT.